The 3 T cell receptor beta chains below all came from one sample that was sequenced in a study of control samples from healthy donors and cancer patients. The repertoire was sequenced with immunoSEQ multiplex PCR; TCRdb's copy has only in-frame clones and lacks some. Of around 150,000 clones listed, roughly 95% are singletons. Sequencing was carried out using blood. Every receptor here comes from a woman aged 25 to 39 in good health.

The chain joins TRBV5-1 to TRBJ1-3; maybe TRBD1 (6 bases). From germline, CDR1 is SGHRS and CDR2 YFSETQ. Trimming shortened V by 6 bases and J by 4 bases, and 14 bases separated the two germline ends. This CDR3 is 14 amino acids long. CDR3 protein: CASNPGGLGNTIYF. The CDR3 nucleotides read TGCGCCAGCAACCCCGGGGGGCTCGGAAACACCATATATTTT.

The chain links TRBV29-1 to TRBJ1-2; D perhaps matches TRBD1 (5 bases). Germline V gives CDR1 SQVTM, CDR2 ANQGSEA. V dropped 6 bases and J dropped 0 bases, with 14 bases sitting between them. This CDR3 spans 14 amino acids. CDR3 in DNA: TGCAGCGTGCTGACAGAGAAAGCTAACTATGGCTACACCTTC. As protein: CSVLTEKANYGYTF.

Comments on this clone: Other DNA sequences within the sample encode an identical CDR3. The chain links TRBV6-6 to TRBJ1-1; D gene uncertain. CDR1 is MNHNY, CDR2 SVGAGI, per germline (reference sequence). Trimming stripped 2 bases from V and 3 bases from J, with 4 bases between. This CDR3 is 12 amino acids long. In DNA, the CDR3 is TGTGCCAGCAGTTACAGTGACACTGAAGCTTTCTTT. Protein product: CASSYSDTEAFF.